The clone carrying this T cell receptor beta chain has a handful of counts. One end of the junction varies from germline; a read error may be responsible. The CDR3 has 12 amino acids. Germline-derived CDR1 and CDR2 are MNHEY and SVGEGT. This sample stems from a study of human T cells and chemical hapten exposure. Extraction of total RNA was performed on unfractionated whole blood. TCRdb reprocessed the 5' RACE reads with MiXCR, giving one entry per CDR3 protein. The data contain tens of thousands of distinct CDR3 sequences, around 15% of them singletons. The rearrangement uses TRBV6-2 or TRBV6-3 and TRBJ1-5; no clear D gene. The receptor was derived from a female donor in good health. The CDR3 nucleotides are TGTGCCAGCAATTACCAACATCAGCCCCAGCATTTT. Its translation: CASNYQHQPQHF.